These T cell receptor beta chains were read from a single sample in a study of metastatic and nonmetastatic thyroid tumors. TCRdb re-analyzed the PCR reads through MiXCR. The sample has over 40,000 clones, approximately 26% seen once; the top ten hold 3.4%. Material for sequencing was blood. The receptors were gathered from a male donor with papillary thyroid cancer or a benign thyroid nodule (not recorded which). Some clones in this sample may be carry-over from other donors' samples. The CDR3 runs from the conserved cysteine through the conserved F or W. D genes are given only for firm matches. Rows give clone size only sometimes, using once, few, many, or a class for an expanded clone.

D: TRBD1
V: TRBV24-1
J: TRBJ2-2
size: .
CDR3: CVTSDNAVDRVTGDLFF
DNA: TGTGTCACCAGTGATAACGCTGTGGACAGGGTGACCGGGGACCTGTTTTTT

D: TRBD1
V: TRBV28
J: TRBJ1-6
size: many
CDR3: CASSYQLGQGNSPLHF
DNA: TGTGCCAGCAGCTACCAATTGGGACAGGGGAATTCACCCCTCCACTTT

D: .
V: TRBV2
J: TRBJ2-1
size: few
CDR3: CVSCGRLIEQFF
DNA: TGTGTCAGCTGCGGAAGGCTCATTGAGCAGTTCTTC

D: .
V: TRBV5-1
J: TRBJ2-7
size: many
CDR3: CASSSGQAREQYF
DNA: TGCGCCAGCAGCTCCGGCCAGGCTAGGGAGCAGTACTTC

D: .
V: TRBV29-1
J: TRBJ1-3
size: many
CDR3: CSVEQDSGNTIYF
DNA: TGCAGCGTTGAGCAGGACTCTGGAAACACCATATATTTT

D: TRBD1
V: TRBV6-1
J: TRBJ1-5
size: many
CDR3: CASTGTGNQPQHF
DNA: TGTGCCAGCACTGGGACAGGCAATCAGCCCCAGCATTTT

D: TRBD1
V: TRBV6-1
J: TRBJ2-1
size: .
CDR3: CASSGQGALGEQFF
DNA: TGTGCCAGCAGCGGACAGGGGGCGTTGGGTGAGCAGTTCTTC

D: .
V: TRBV6-6
J: TRBJ2-7
size: many
CDR3: CASSYSTWGGEQYF
DNA: TGTGCCAGCAGTTACTCGACGTGGGGAGGCGAGCAGTACTTC

D: .
V: TRBV30
J: TRBJ2-2
size: .
CDR3: CAWTVYLTAGELFF
DNA: TGTGCCTGGACCGTGTATCTGACGGCCGGGGAGCTGTTTTTT

D: TRBD2
V: TRBV20-1
J: TRBJ2-7
size: .
CDR3: CSAPRAGEAYEQYF
DNA: TGCAGTGCTCCCCGAGCGGGAGAAGCCTACGAGCAGTACTTC

D: TRBD2
V: TRBV24-1
J: TRBJ2-1
size: many
CDR3: CATSDSSGAYNEQFF
DNA: TGTGCCACCAGTGATTCTAGCGGGGCTTACAATGAGCAGTTCTTC

D: .
V: TRBV7-8
J: TRBJ1-1
size: many
CDR3: CASSLEGQPLTEAFF
DNA: TGTGCCAGCAGCTTAGAGGGCCAACCCCTCACTGAAGCTTTCTTT

D: .
V: TRBV5-1
J: TRBJ2-7
size: .
CDR3: CASSSDSEQYF
DNA: TGCGCCAGCAGCTCGGACAGCGAGCAGTACTTC

D: .
V: TRBV18
J: TRBJ2-5
size: many
CDR3: CASSRTGTPGETQYF
DNA: TGTGCCAGCTCACGAACGGGGACCCCCGGCGAGACCCAGTACTTC